This is a list of T cell receptor beta chains from one sample in a study of T cell responses to AZD1222 COVID-19 vaccine. Method: immunoSEQ multiplex PCR; TCRdb's copy keeps in-frame clones and lacks some. The data show about 150,000 clones, about 93% seen once. Material: peripheral blood, obtained on day 0 of AZD1222 vaccination. These TCRs come from an adult in good health. CDR3s include the opening cysteine and the closing phenylalanine or tryptophan. A D gene is named only where the DNA matches it firmly. Size tells how often a clone was seen (once, few, many) or the class of an expanded clone, and some rows leave it out.

d_gene,len,abundance,v_gene,j_gene,CDR3aa,CDR3nt
TRBD1,15,-,TRBV6-4,TRBJ1-2,CASSDPGQVEYGYTF,TGTGCCAGCAGTGACCCCGGACAGGTTGAATATGGCTACACCTTC
-,14,-,TRBV5-4,TRBJ2-5,CASSLGALGETQYF,TGTGCCAGCAGCTTGGGGGCACTCGGGGAGACCCAGTACTTC
-,17,once,TRBV6-2/TRBV6-3,TRBJ1-3,CASSYSAGKSAGNTIYF,TGTGCCAGCAGTTACTCGGCAGGGAAGTCGGCTGGAAACACCATATATTTT
TRBD2,17,-,TRBV7-2,TRBJ2-3,CASSLVAAGGSTDTQYF,TGTGCCAGCAGCTTAGTTGCAGCGGGAGGGAGCACAGATACGCAGTATTTT
-,12,few,TRBV2,TRBJ2-2,CASRIATGELFF,TGTGCCAGCAGAATAGCGACCGGGGAGCTGTTTTTT
TRBD1,16,-,TRBV6-2/TRBV6-3,TRBJ1-5,CASSTGVLSITQPQHF,TGTGCCAGCAGTACAGGGGTTCTAAGTATTACTCAGCCCCAGCATTTT
-,11,-,TRBV6-5,TRBJ1-1,CASKLAGEAFF,TGTGCCAGCAAATTGGCGGGCGAAGCTTTCTTT
TRBD1,15,-,TRBV7-3,TRBJ2-3,CASSLAGGSTDTQYF,TGTGCCAGCAGCTTAGCAGGGGGAAGCACAGATACGCAGTATTTT
-,15,-,TRBV9,TRBJ2-2,CASSVGQTNTGELFF,TGTGCCAGCAGCGTAGGACAGACGAACACCGGGGAGCTGTTTTTT
TRBD2,15,-,TRBV7-8,TRBJ2-7,CASSTGLAGAREQYF,TGTGCCAGCAGCACCGGGCTAGCGGGAGCGAGGGAGCAGTACTTC
TRBD1,13,-,TRBV6-5,TRBJ2-2,CASSYSTGGGLFF,TGTGCCAGCAGTTACTCCACAGGGGGCGGGCTGTTTTTT
-,11,-,TRBV24-1,TRBJ1-3,CATSVGNTIYF,TGTGCCACCAGTGTGGGAAACACCATATATTTT
-,15,-,TRBV5-5,TRBJ2-7,CASSLGEGGPYEQYF,TGTGCCAGCAGCTTGGGGGAGGGGGGGCCCTACGAGCAGTACTTC
-,13,once,TRBV5-4,TRBJ2-7,CASSLVDGDEQYF,TGTGCCAGCAGCTTGGTGGACGGGGACGAGCAGTACTTC
-,14,-,TRBV7-2,TRBJ1-1,CASGQTLGVLMAFF,TGTGCCAGCGGCCAAACCTTGGGGGTGTTGATGGCTTTCTTT
-,12,-,TRBV3-1/TRBV3-2,TRBJ2-1,CANRPPYNEQFF,TGTGCCAACCGACCCCCCTACAATGAGCAGTTCTTC
TRBD1,20,-,TRBV19,TRBJ2-6,CASSPGTGRWGFSGANVLTF,TGTGCCAGTAGTCCTGGGACAGGGAGGTGGGGTTTCTCTGGGGCCAACGTCCTGACTTTC
-,12,-,TRBV5-1,TRBJ1-2,CASSGRSGGYTF,TGCGCCAGCAGCGGCAGATCGGGTGGCTACACCTTC
TRBD2,20,-,TRBV7-3,TRBJ2-2,CASSLTWPAGGAPNTGELFF,TGTGCCAGCAGCTTAACGTGGCCAGCGGGAGGAGCCCCGAACACCGGGGAGCTGTTTTTT
-,15,-,TRBV5-1,TRBJ2-3,CASSLVSGLTDTQYF,TGCGCCAGCAGCTTGGTTAGCGGACTCACAGATACGCAGTATTTT
-,13,-,TRBV9,TRBJ2-5,CASSSSPVETQYF,TGTGCCAGCAGCTCCTCTCCCGTGGAGACCCAGTACTTC
-,16,-,TRBV21-1,TRBJ1-5,CASSPPSGRQAQPQHF,TGTGCCAGCAGCCCACCCTCGGGCAGGCAGGCTCAGCCCCAGCATTTT
TRBD2,15,-,TRBV5-4,TRBJ2-2,CASSFPGLNTGELFF,TGTGCCAGCAGCTTCCCGGGACTAAACACCGGGGAGCTGTTTTTT
TRBD2,17,-,TRBV19,TRBJ2-1,CASSIGPPGLAHNEQFF,TGTGCCAGTAGTATAGGTCCCCCGGGACTAGCTCACAATGAGCAGTTCTTC
TRBD1,17,-,TRBV11-2,TRBJ1-2,CASSLTRDRGSAYGYTF,TGTGCCAGCAGCTTAACCCGGGACAGGGGGAGCGCCTATGGCTACACCTTC
TRBD1,18,-,TRBV6-1,TRBJ1-1,CASSELGGQEVLNTEAFF,TGTGCCAGCAGTGAACTGGGAGGACAGGAAGTTTTGAACACTGAAGCTTTCTTT
TRBD1,15,once,TRBV10-1,TRBJ2-7,CASSDPAGGEYEQYF,TGCGCCAGCAGTGACCCGGCAGGGGGCGAGTACGAGCAGTACTTC
TRBD1,16,-,TRBV5-5,TRBJ1-3,CASSSRDRDSGNTIYF,TGTGCCAGCAGCTCCCGGGACAGGGACTCTGGAAACACCATATATTTT
TRBD1,14,-,TRBV14,TRBJ1-5,CASSAEGAGKPQHF,TGTGCCAGCAGCGCAGAGGGGGCGGGAAAGCCCCAGCATTTT
-,13,-,TRBV19,TRBJ2-7,CASSTQGTYEQYF,TGTGCCAGTAGTACCCAGGGAACCTACGAGCAGTACTTC